The sequence of this T cell receptor beta chain was determined in a study of CD8 T cells in ankylosing spondylitis. One entry per CDR3 protein, called by TCRdb with MiXCR from the 5' RACE reads. The sample consists of just under 95,000 distinct CDR3 sequences, around 10% of them appearing once. Whole-study results and caveats: Reportedly, matched ankylosing spondylitis synovial fluid was significantly enriched for disease-linked clones.

This clonotype has at least ten counts. The antigen is undetermined. Trimming took 5 bases from V and 2 from J; bases not matched to a gene: 1. The CDR3 consists of 14 residues. The clonotype was recovered from a male donor with ankylosing spondylitis or in good health (not recorded which). Sequencing input: blood, either unsorted or a sorted T cell fraction (not recorded which). The V and J genes are TRBV12-3 or TRBV12-4 and TRBJ2-5; 11 positions match TRBD2. CDR3 bases: TGTGCCAGCAGTCGGACTAGCGGGCAAGAGACCCAGTACTTC. Residues: CASSRTSGQETQYF.